Listed below are T cell receptor beta chains from one sample, sequenced in a study of T-cell memory formation after mild COVID-19. TCRdb re-called the 5' RACE reads with MiXCR, one entry per CDR3 protein. The table includes 400,000 to 500,000 distinct CDR3 sequences, approximately 20% detected once. The specimen sequenced was PBMCs or a T cell subset sorted from them (not recorded which). These receptors were obtained from an adult woman who had mild COVID-19 (a few samples of this study predate the infection). Cell type and time point are not known. The CDR3 runs from the conserved cysteine through the conserved F or W. D genes are given only for firm matches. Clone size is shown for a subset of rows, as once, few, many or a class of expanded clone.

d_call clone_size j_call v_call cdr3_length cdr3_nt cdr3_aa
- many TRBJ1-1 TRBV12-3/TRBV12-4 14 TGTGCCAGCAGTAAGGGGCGCATGGACACTGAAGCTTTCTTT CASSKGRMDTEAFF
- - TRBJ1-1 TRBV30 13 TGTGCCTGGAGTGGAGTTAGGAGCACTGAAGCTTTCTTT CAWSGVRSTEAFF
- few TRBJ2-1 TRBV24-1 16 TGTGCCACCAGTGACCCACAGGGGAGGGGCTACAATGAGCAGTTCTTC CATSDPQGRGYNEQFF
- few TRBJ2-2 TRBV12-3/TRBV12-4 14 TGTGCCAGCAGGGCGGGACAGAACACCGGGGAGCTGTTTTTT CASRAGQNTGELFF
- - TRBJ2-5 TRBV27 15 TGTGCCAGCAGCCCATACCTGAGGACCCAAGAGACCCAGTACTTC CASSPYLRTQETQYF
- - TRBJ2-2 TRBV5-1 15 TGCGCCAGCAGCTTGGCCGCAGGGTCGCCCGGGGAGCTGTTTTTT CASSLAAGSPGELFF
- few TRBJ2-7 TRBV6-2/TRBV6-3 11 TGTGCCAGCAAGAGAGCCTACGAGCAGTACTTC CASKRAYEQYF
- few TRBJ2-5 TRBV11-3 14 TGTGCCAGCAGCCCGAGGAGCGGTCAAGAGACCCAGTACTTC CASSPRSGQETQYF
- - TRBJ1-2 TRBV7-9 16 TGTGCCAGCAGCCTTGTCGCAGCAGTGGCTAACTATGGCTACACCTTC CASSLVAAVANYGYTF
TRBD2 - TRBJ2-1 TRBV19 17 TGTGCCAGTAGTATGTTAGCGGGAGGGGTCTCCTACAATGAGCAGTTCTTC CASSMLAGGVSYNEQFF
- few TRBJ2-2 TRBV7-9 14 TGTGCCAGCAGCTCACGGGGAAACACCGGGGAGCTGTTTTTT CASSSRGNTGELFF
- - TRBJ2-1 TRBV5-1 17 TGCGCCAGCAGCATTCAGGGCCTTCAGAGCTCCTACAATGAGCAGTTCTTC CASSIQGLQSSYNEQFF
- - TRBJ2-7 TRBV10-3 15 TGTGCCATCAGTGAGCTGCCTACACAGGGTAACGAGCAGTACTTC CAISELPTQGNEQYF
- few TRBJ1-2 TRBV7-8 16 TGTGCCAGCAGCGTAGACAGGTCAAACTCCCTCTATGGCTACACCTTC CASSVDRSNSLYGYTF
- - TRBJ1-1 TRBV12-3/TRBV12-4 16 TGTGCCAGCAGTTTAGGTCAGTACAGCCCGAACACTGAAGCTTTCTTT CASSLGQYSPNTEAFF
TRBD1 many TRBJ2-3 TRBV7-2 15 TGTGCCAGCAGCCGTTGGACAGGGCACACAGATACGCAGTATTTT CASSRWTGHTDTQYF
TRBD1 - TRBJ1-1 TRBV2 15 TGTGCCAGCAGGTACGGTGGGACAGCGAACACTGAAGCTTTCTTT CASRYGGTANTEAFF
TRBD2 many TRBJ2-3 TRBV12-3/TRBV12-4 15 TGTGCCAGCAGTCCGGGACTAGCGGGCACAGATACGCAGTATTTT CASSPGLAGTDTQYF
- - TRBJ1-2 TRBV20-1 13 TGCAGTGCTAGAGATTCCGGGTCCCTTGGCTACACCTTC CSARDSGSLGYTF
TRBD1 - TRBJ2-1 TRBV7-6 12 TGTGCCAGCAGCCTCAGGGGGCTGGAGCAGTTCTTC CASSLRGLEQFF
TRBD2 few TRBJ2-5 TRBV27 15 TGTGCCAGCAGAGTACTAGCGGGAGTTGGCGAGACCCAGTACTTC CASRVLAGVGETQYF
TRBD1 - TRBJ2-1 TRBV14 14 TGTGCCAGCAGCCTAGATTTGACAGGGTATGAGCAGTTCTTC CASSLDLTGYEQFF
- - TRBJ1-3 TRBV18 17 TGTGCCAGCTCACCACGACTGACGGGCTCGGGGAAAAACACCATATATTTT CASSPRLTGSGKNTIYF
- - TRBJ2-7 TRBV6-2/TRBV6-3 14 TGTGCCAGCAGTTACCGGGCAGCGGCCTACGAGCAGTACTTC CASSYRAAAYEQYF
TRBD1 few TRBJ2-7 TRBV7-6 16 TGTGCCAGCAGCCCCTCAGGACAGGGGGTTCCCTACGAGCAGTACTTC CASSPSGQGVPYEQYF
TRBD1 - TRBJ2-5 TRBV24-1 15 TGTGCCACCAGTGATAAAGGGACAGTACAAGAGACCCAGTACTTC CATSDKGTVQETQYF